The 29 T cell receptor beta chains listed next were all sequenced from one sample in a study of regulatory T cells in long-lasting Graves disease. CDR3 regions were amplified by Arm-PCR using iRepertoire HTBI primers to build TCR beta libraries. One entry per CDR3 protein, called by TCRdb with MiXCR from the multiplex PCR reads. The sample holds around 460,000 distinct CDR3 sequences, about 20% seen once. Noted time point: persistent/refractory GD, antithyroid drugs over 5 years with positive TRAb. PBMCs provided the RNA from which the TCR library was made. The material was peripheral blood mononuclear cells (PBMCs), obtained when the disease was refractory, from a patient treated with antithyroid drugs. These TCRs come from a female donor with Graves disease.

The V and J genes are TRBV7-3 and TRBJ1-1; maybe TRBD1 (6 bases). CDR1 is SGHTA and CDR2 is FQGTGA in the germline V gene. The ends were cut back, 5 bases at V and 10 bases at J, with 17 bases in the middle. The CDR3 is made up of 13 amino acids. CDR3 nucleotides: TGTGCCAGCAGCGCAACAGGGAACCTGGCAGCTTTCTTT. This gives the protein CASSATGNLAAFF. Variable domain in full (rest from reference TRBV7-3 and TRBJ1-1): GAGVSQTPSNKVTEKGKYVELRCDPISGHTALYWYRQSLGQGPEFLIYFQGTGAADDSGLPNDRFFAVRPEGSVSTLKIQRTERGDSAVYLCASSATGNLAAFFGQGTRLTVV.

This clonotype was detected ten times or more. The chain is built from TRBV7-8 and TRBJ2-7; perhaps TRBD1 as D (6 bases). CDR3 length equals 14 residues. Trimming removed 3 bases at V and 3 bases at J, with 12 bases between. From germline, CDR1 is SGHVS and CDR2 FQNEAQ. The DNA for the CDR3 is TGTGCCAGCAGCTTCTCGGACAGCAACTACGAGCAGTACTTC. Translation gives CASSFSDSNYEQYF.

The chain couples TRBV12-3 or TRBV12-4 to TRBJ2-1, with D possibly TRBD2 on 6 matching bases. The CDR3 has 16 amino acids. V lost 6 bases, J lost 10 bases, and 25 bases lay in between. CDR3: CASRPPGTATLGEQFF. CDR3 coding DNA: TGTGCCAGCAGACCTCCCGGGACTGCAACTCTGGGCGAGCAGTTCTTC.

Ten or more counts support this clonotype. DNA of the CDR3: TGTGCCAGCAGTATAGGGGGAGTCGGTGAAAAACTGTTTTTT. This gives the protein CASSIGGVGEKLFF. V gene TRBV7-2 combines with J gene TRBJ1-4; tentatively, D is TRBD1 (6 bases). Germline V gene data show CDR1 as SGHTA and CDR2 as FQGNSA. The V and J ends lost 6 bases and 7 bases respectively, with 15 bases between them. The CDR3 is made up of 14 amino acids.

V gene TRBV7-9 combines with J gene TRBJ2-7; no clear D gene. The germline gives CDR1 SEHNR, CDR2 FQNEAQ (reference sequence). With 5 bases removed from V and 4 bases from J, the gap between germline ends came to 9 bases. The CDR3 is 12 residues long. The CDR3 sequence: CASSLYLYEQYF. CDR3 in DNA: TGTGCCAGCAGCCTGTATTTGTACGAGCAGTACTTC.

This clonotype was counted between two and nine times. The V and J genes are TRBV20-1 and TRBJ2-7; 15 nucleotides match TRBD2. In germline, CDR1 is DFQATT, CDR2 SNEGSKA (reference sequence). V was clipped by 0 bases and J by 4 bases; unmatched bases: 1. CDR3 length equals 15 residues. CDR3 region: CSARDGTSGGYEQYF. The CDR3 coding sequence is TGCAGTGCTAGAGACGGGACTAGCGGGGGGTACGAGCAGTACTTC.

This clonotype has more than one count but fewer than ten. V usage is TRBV30 and J usage is TRBJ2-2; maybe TRBD1 (6 bases). Germline CDR1 reads GTSNPN; CDR2 reads SVGIG (reference sequence). CDR3 length equals 15 residues. Trimming took off 2 bases at V and 1 base at J, with 11 bases between the two ends. For the CDR3, the DNA is TGTGCCTGGAGTTTGGGACACAAGAACACCGGGGAGCTGTTTTTT. Translating it yields CAWSLGHKNTGELFF.

The rearrangement links TRBV27 to TRBJ2-5, with 11 bases matching TRBD1. Germline V gene sequence: CDR1 MNHEY, CDR2 SMNVEV (reference sequence). V dropped 6 bases and J dropped 4; count of bases not matched to a gene: 7. CDR3 size: 15 residues. CDR3 sequence: CASRAGTGGSETQYF. The DNA for the CDR3 is TGTGCCAGCAGGGCCGGGACAGGGGGGTCAGAGACCCAGTACTTC.

This chain joins TRBV30 and TRBJ2-7; D is tentatively TRBD1 or TRBD2 (6 bases each). V lost 4 bases to trimming and J lost 6 bases, with 16 bases between them. The CDR3 has 13 residues. Germline V CDR1 and CDR2: GTSNPN, SVGIG (reference sequence). In DNA form, the CDR3 reads TGTGCCTGGATAGGGGGGTTAGTGCGCGAGCAGTACTTC. Translation gives CAWIGGLVREQYF.

This clonotype was recorded many times. The chain is built from TRBV12-3 or TRBV12-4 and TRBJ2-7, with a possible D match to TRBD2 (5 bases). The V end lost 5 bases, the J end lost 7 bases, and 18 bases lay between the germline ends. The CDR3 contains 14 residues. The CDR3 loop is CASSARGLFQEQYF. CDR3 coding DNA: TGTGCCAGCAGTGCACGCGGACTTTTTCAGGAGCAGTACTTC.

This clonotype was seen many times. J is TRBJ2-7 and V is TRBV20-1, with D perhaps matching TRBD1 (5 bases). The CDR3 totals 11 residues. V dropped 6 bases and J dropped 3 bases, with 9 bases sitting between them. In germline, CDR1 is DFQATT, CDR2 SNEGSKA (reference sequence). CDR3 amino acids: CSAPTGYEQYF. Here the CDR3 DNA reads TGCAGTGCGCCAACAGGCTACGAGCAGTACTTC.

This clonotype has just a few counts. V is TRBV6-5 and J is TRBJ2-4; D perhaps matches TRBD1 (5 bases). In germline, CDR1 is MNHEY, CDR2 SVGAGI. With 0 bases removed from V and 0 bases from J, the gap between germline ends came to 9 bases. The CDR3 length is 16 residues. CDR3 nucleotide sequence: TGTGCCAGCAGTTACTCTAGGGGATTAGCCAAAAACATTCAGTACTTC. Amino acid sequence: CASSYSRGLAKNIQYF.

This clonotype appeared many times. V gene TRBV28 combines with J gene TRBJ2-2, with 7 nucleotides matching TRBD1. The CDR3 extends over 13 amino acids. In germline, CDR1 is MDHEN, CDR2 SYDVKM. V lost 11 bases and J lost 0; bases outside the gene matches: 3. CDR3 nucleotide sequence: TGTGCCCTGGGACAGACGAACACCGGGGAGCTGTTTTTT. It yields the protein CALGQTNTGELFF. The full variable domain, completed using reference TRBV28 and TRBJ2-2, is DVKVTQSSRYLVKRTGEKVFLECVQDMDHENMFWYRQDPGLGLRLIYFSYDVKMKEKGDIPEGYSVSREKKERFSLILESASTNQTSMYLCALGQTNTGELFFGEGSRLTVL.

The chain combines TRBV5-1 with TRBJ2-7; unclear D gene. Germline CDR1 reads SGHRS; CDR2 reads YFSETQ. The CDR3 sequence is 16 residues long. V lost 4 bases to trimming and J lost 5 bases, with 22 bases between them. The CDR3 coding sequence is TGCGCCAGCAGCAGCTTCCCGGCAGGTGCCCTCCACGAGCAGTACTTC. Its translation: CASSSFPAGALHEQYF.

The V and J genes are TRBV6-5 and TRBJ1-1, with D perhaps TRBD1 (6 bases). The CDR3 is 16 amino acids. Germline assignment: CDR1 MNHEY and CDR2 SVGAGI. V was cut by 0 bases and J by 4 bases, with 15 bases left in between. CDR3 region: CASSYSSGAPGTEAFF. The CDR3 DNA is TGTGCCAGCAGTTACTCTTCGGGGGCGCCGGGCACTGAAGCTTTCTTT.

Concerning this clonotype itself: A much larger clonotype is one base distant, so this may be a read error. The CDR3 spells CASSKAGVKNIQYF. The CDR3 nucleotides are TGTGCCAGCAGTAAAGCGGGTGTCAAAAACATTCAGTACTTC. The chain recombines TRBV11-1 with TRBJ2-4; D might be TRBD2 (6 bases). CDR3 size: 14 residues. V was shortened by 6 bases and J by 3 bases, with 12 bases between the two germline ends. The V gene's germline CDR1 is SGHAT and CDR2 FQDESV (reference sequence).

The V call is TRBV20-1, the J call TRBJ1-2; possibly TRBD1 for D (5 bases). In germline, CDR1 is DFQATT, CDR2 SNEGSKA (reference sequence). The CDR3 loop spans 15 amino acids. This CDR3 is CSASGLGFKGYGYTF. As DNA, the CDR3 is TGCAGCGCTTCGGGACTCGGTTTTAAGGGATATGGCTACACCTTC.

This clonotype was detected many times. The CDR3 nucleotides are TGTGCCAGCAGCGGTATCCTAGCGGGAGCTATAGTGCAGTACTTC. Translating gives CASSGILAGAIVQYF. The rearrangement links TRBV28 to TRBJ2-5; 10 bases align to TRBD2. The CDR3 totals 15 residues. CDR1 and CDR2 from the germline V gene are MDHEN and SYDVKM. Trimming took 6 bases from V and 11 from J; bases not matched to a gene: 15.

V gene TRBV20-1 combines with J gene TRBJ2-7; D is unresolved. V was cut by 6 bases and J by 3 bases, with 21 bases left in between. The CDR3 has 15 amino acids. Germline CDR1 DFQATT, CDR2 SNEGSKA (reference sequence). CDR3: CSARPTKIMDYEQYF. The CDR3 DNA sequence: TGCAGTGCCCGCCCCACTAAAATTATGGACTACGAGCAGTACTTC.

On this clonotype itself: A much larger clone differs from this one at a single base, so this may be a read error. V is TRBV10-3 and J is TRBJ1-1; no reliable D call. CDR3 length equals 14 residues. CDR1 and CDR2 from the germline V gene are ENHRY and SYGVKD. The V gene lost 11 bases and the J gene lost 1 base, with 17 bases spanning the gap. DNA of the CDR3: TGTGCCGCTCCCAAGGGCGGCTCGAACACTGAAGCTTTCTTT. Protein: CAAPKGGSNTEAFF.

This clonotype was counted only a few times. This chain joins TRBV6-2 or TRBV6-3 and TRBJ1-4; no clear D gene. Germline lookup yields CDR1 MNHEY and CDR2 SVGEGT. The germline V and J ends were trimmed by 0 bases and 3 bases, with 11 bases remaining between them. The length of the CDR3 is 16 residues. The CDR3, as DNA: TGTGCCAGCAGTTACTCGTGGGCAGGAGCTAATGAAAAACTGTTTTTT. Protein product: CASSYSWAGANEKLFF.

This clonotype showed up just a few times. The chain recombines TRBV3-1 with TRBJ1-2, with 9 bases aligning to TRBD1. Unmatched junction bases numbered 13, after V lost 7 bases and J lost 4 bases. The CDR3 is made up of 16 amino acids. From germline, CDR1 is LGHDT and CDR2 YNNKEL (reference sequence). The CDR3 bases are TGTGCCAGCATGCCCACCCGGGACAGGGCTGGCTATGGCTACACCTTC. Translation gives CASMPTRDRAGYGYTF.

This clonotype was counted a few times. The chain links TRBV11-2 to TRBJ1-5, with D tentatively TRBD1 (5 bases). CDR3 length equals 14 residues. The V end lost 4 bases, the J end lost 6 bases, and 13 bases lay between the germline ends. Germline CDR1 SGHAT, CDR2 FQNNGV. As DNA, the CDR3 is TGTGCCAGCAGCTCTTTATCAGGGTTTCAGCCCCAGCATTTT. Translating it yields CASSSLSGFQPQHF.

This chain joins TRBV7-6 and TRBJ1-1; D gene uncertain. V lost 5 bases to trimming and J lost 8 bases, with 12 bases between them. The germline gives CDR1 SGHVS, CDR2 FNYEAQ. There are 12 residues in the CDR3. The CDR3 is CASSHLGQEAFF. The CDR3 DNA sequence: TGTGCCAGCAGCCACCTGGGCCAAGAAGCTTTCTTT.

J is TRBJ1-6 and V is TRBV28, with TRBD1 as a possible D gene (5 bases). Germline CDR1 reads MDHEN; CDR2 reads SYDVKM. This CDR3 contains 13 residues. The V end lost 10 bases, the J end lost 6 bases, and 13 bases lay between the germline ends. CDR3 loop: CANGGTANSPLHF. CDR3 bases: TGTGCCAACGGGGGTACGGCTAATTCACCCCTCCACTTT.

The table lists this clonotype with a few counts. V usage is TRBV7-2 and J usage is TRBJ2-2; D ambiguous. This CDR3 contains 16 residues. Germline-derived CDR1 and CDR2 are SGHTA and FQGNSA. V lost 0 bases and J lost 1, with 9 bases in between. The chain's CDR3 is CASSLAPPKNTGELFF. The CDR3 DNA reads as TGTGCCAGCAGCTTAGCACCACCTAAGAACACCGGGGAGCTGTTTTTT. Based on the CDR3 plus reference TRBV7-2 and TRBJ2-2, the full variable domain is GAGVSQSPSNKVTEKGKDVELRCDPISGHTALYWYRQSLGQGLEFLIYFQGNSAPDKSGLPSDRFSAERTGGSVSTLTIQRTQQEDSAVYLCASSLAPPKNTGELFFGEGSRLTVL.

This clonotype was detected only a few times. The chain employs TRBV30 and TRBJ1-1; 8 positions match TRBD1. The CDR3 runs 12 residues. Germline V CDR1 and CDR2: GTSNPN, SVGIG (reference sequence). The V and J ends lost 8 bases and 6 bases, in that order; junction bases with no gene match: 8. DNA of the CDR3: TGTGCCGGGCAGGGGGCGCTTCCTGAAGCTTTCTTT. It codes for CAGQGALPEAFF.

This clonotype occurred many times. The V gene is TRBV12-3 or TRBV12-4, the J gene TRBJ1-5; D perhaps matches TRBD1 (5 bases). CDR3 size: 15 residues. V lost 5 bases and J 5 bases, leaving 16 bases between the germline ends. The CDR3 DNA follows: TGTGCCAGCAGTCTAAATCTTGGGGGGTATCAGCCCCAGCATTTT. Residues: CASSLNLGGYQPQHF.

Of note for this clonotype: A much larger clone sits a single nucleotide away, making a read error possible. V is TRBV6-5 and J is TRBJ1-6; perhaps TRBD1 as D (6 bases). Trimming took 2 bases from V and 9 from J, leaving 14 bases between them. Germline V gene data show CDR1 as MNHEY and CDR2 as SVGAGI. The CDR3 is 15 residues long. This CDR3 is CASSYIPRGRSPLHF. The CDR3 region has the DNA TGTGCCAGCAGTTACATTCCCAGGGGACGTTCACCCCTCCACTTT.